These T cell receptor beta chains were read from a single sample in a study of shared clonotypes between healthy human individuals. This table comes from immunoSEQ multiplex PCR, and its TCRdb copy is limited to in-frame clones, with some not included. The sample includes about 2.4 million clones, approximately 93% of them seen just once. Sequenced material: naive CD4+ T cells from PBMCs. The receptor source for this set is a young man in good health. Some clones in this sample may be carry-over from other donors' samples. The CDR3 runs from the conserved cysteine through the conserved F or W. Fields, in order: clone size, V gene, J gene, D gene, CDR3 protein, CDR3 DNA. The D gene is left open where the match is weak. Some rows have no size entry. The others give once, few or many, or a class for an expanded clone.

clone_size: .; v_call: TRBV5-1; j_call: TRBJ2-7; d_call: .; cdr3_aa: CASSKGGTTYEQYF; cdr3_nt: TGCGCCAGCAGCAAGGGGGGGACCACCTACGAGCAGTACTTC
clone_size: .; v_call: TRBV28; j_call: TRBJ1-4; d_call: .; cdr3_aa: CASSQDSPYEKLFF; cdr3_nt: TGTGCCAGCAGCCAGGACAGTCCTTATGAAAAACTGTTTTTT
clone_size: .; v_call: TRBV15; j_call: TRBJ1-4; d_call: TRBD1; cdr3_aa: CATSQQGQINEKLFF; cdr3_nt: TGTGCCACCAGCCAACAGGGACAGATTAATGAAAAACTGTTTTTT
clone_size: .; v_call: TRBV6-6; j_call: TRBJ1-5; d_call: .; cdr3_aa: CASSREYSNQPQHF; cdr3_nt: TGTGCCAGCAGTAGAGAGTATAGCAATCAGCCCCAGCATTTT
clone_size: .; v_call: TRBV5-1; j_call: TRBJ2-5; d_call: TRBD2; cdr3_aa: CASSRWGGSETQYF; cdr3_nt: TGCGCCAGCAGCCGCTGGGGGGGGTCGGAGACCCAGTACTTC
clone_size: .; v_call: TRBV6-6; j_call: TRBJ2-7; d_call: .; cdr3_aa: CASSSDVYEQYF; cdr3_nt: TGTGCCAGCAGTTCGGATGTCTACGAGCAGTACTTC
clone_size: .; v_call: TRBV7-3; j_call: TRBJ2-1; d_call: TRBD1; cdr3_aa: CASSLDRDSYNEQFF; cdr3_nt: TGTGCCAGCAGCTTGGACAGGGACTCCTACAATGAGCAGTTCTTC
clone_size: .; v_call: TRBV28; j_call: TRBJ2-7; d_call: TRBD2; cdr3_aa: CASSLGGLAGEGATHYEQYF; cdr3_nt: TGTGCCAGCAGTTTAGGAGGACTAGCGGGAGAAGGGGCGACCCACTACGAGCAGTACTTC
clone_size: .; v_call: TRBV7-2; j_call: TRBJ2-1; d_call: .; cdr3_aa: CASSLPQPTPFF; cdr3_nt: TGTGCCAGCAGCTTGCCCCAACCAACCCCGTTCTTC
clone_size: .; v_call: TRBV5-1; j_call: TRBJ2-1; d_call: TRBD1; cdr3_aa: CASSPGTGGDEQFF; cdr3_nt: TGCGCCAGCAGCCCCGGGACAGGGGGCGATGAGCAGTTCTTC
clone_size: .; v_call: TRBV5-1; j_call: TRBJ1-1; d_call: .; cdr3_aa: CASSSGPWAFF; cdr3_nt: TGCGCCAGCAGCTCCGGCCCTTGGGCTTTCTTT
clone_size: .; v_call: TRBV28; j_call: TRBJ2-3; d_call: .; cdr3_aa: CATQELTDTQYF; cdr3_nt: TGTGCCACCCAAGAACTAACAGATACGCAGTATTTT
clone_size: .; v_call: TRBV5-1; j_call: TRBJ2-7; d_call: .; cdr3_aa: CASSPGPGDEQYF; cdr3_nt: TGCGCCAGCAGCCCTGGACCCGGGGACGAGCAGTACTTC
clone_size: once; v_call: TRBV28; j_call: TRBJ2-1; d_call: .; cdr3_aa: CASSLAGIKFNEQFF; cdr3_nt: TGTGCCAGCAGTTTAGCGGGGATAAAGTTCAATGAGCAGTTCTTC
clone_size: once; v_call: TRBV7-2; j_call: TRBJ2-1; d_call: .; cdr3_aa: CASSLVVGGGNEQFF; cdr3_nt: TGTGCCAGCAGCTTAGTTGTGGGAGGGGGTAATGAGCAGTTCTTC
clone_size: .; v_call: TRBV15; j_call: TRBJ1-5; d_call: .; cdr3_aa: CATSFTREYQPQHF; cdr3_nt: TGTGCCACCAGCTTTACACGAGAGTATCAGCCCCAGCATTTT
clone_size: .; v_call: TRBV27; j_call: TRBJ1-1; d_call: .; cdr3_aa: CASSFQQGEAFF; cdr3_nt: TGTGCCAGCAGTTTCCAACAGGGAGAAGCTTTCTTT
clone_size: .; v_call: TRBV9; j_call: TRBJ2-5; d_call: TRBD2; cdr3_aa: CASSEGAGGSGREETQYF; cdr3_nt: TGTGCCAGCAGCGAGGGAGCGGGGGGTAGCGGGAGGGAAGAGACCCAGTACTTC
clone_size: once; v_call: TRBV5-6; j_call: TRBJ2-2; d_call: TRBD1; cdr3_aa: CASRITGGANTGELFF; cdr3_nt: TGTGCCAGCAGGATCACAGGGGGCGCGAACACCGGGGAGCTGTTTTTT
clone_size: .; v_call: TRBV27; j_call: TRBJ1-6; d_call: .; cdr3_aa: CASSAPGRKNSPLHF; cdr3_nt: TGTGCCAGCAGTGCCCCGGGGCGGAAGAATTCACCCCTCCACTTT
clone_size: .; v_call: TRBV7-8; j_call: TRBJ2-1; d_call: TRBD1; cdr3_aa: CASSLRGGAYNEQFF; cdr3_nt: TGTGCCAGCAGCTTAAGAGGGGGCGCCTACAATGAGCAGTTCTTC
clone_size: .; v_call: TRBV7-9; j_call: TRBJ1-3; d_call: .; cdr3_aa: CASSLATQSSGNTIYF; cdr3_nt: TGTGCCAGCAGCTTAGCGACACAGAGTTCTGGAAACACCATATATTTT
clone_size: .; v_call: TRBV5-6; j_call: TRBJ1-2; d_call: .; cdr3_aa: CASEGDRGYGYTF; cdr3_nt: TGTGCCAGCGAGGGAGACAGAGGCTATGGCTACACCTTC
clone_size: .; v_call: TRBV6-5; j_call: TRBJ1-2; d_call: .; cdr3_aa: CASSYDGGNYGYTF; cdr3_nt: TGTGCCAGCAGTTACGACGGAGGGAACTATGGCTACACCTTC
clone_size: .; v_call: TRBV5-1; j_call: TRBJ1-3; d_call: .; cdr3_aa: CASSPQGVSGNTIYF; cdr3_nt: TGCGCCAGCAGCCCGCAGGGTGTCTCTGGAAACACCATATATTTT
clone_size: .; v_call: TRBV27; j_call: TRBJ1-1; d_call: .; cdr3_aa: CASSLSGPTEAFF; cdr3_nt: TGTGCCAGCAGTTTATCAGGGCCCACTGAAGCTTTCTTT
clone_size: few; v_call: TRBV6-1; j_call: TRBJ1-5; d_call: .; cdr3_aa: CASSGEGGNQPQHF; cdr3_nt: TGTGCCAGCAGTGGGGAGGGCGGCAATCAGCCCCAGCATTTT
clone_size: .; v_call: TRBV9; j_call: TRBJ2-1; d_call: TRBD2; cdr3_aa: CASSGTTGGRGRNEQFF; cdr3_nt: TGTGCCAGCAGCGGGACGACGGGCGGGAGAGGTCGGAATGAGCAGTTCTTC
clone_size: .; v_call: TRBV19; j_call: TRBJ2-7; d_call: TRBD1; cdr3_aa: CASSIVGTGEREQYF; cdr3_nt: TGTGCCAGTAGTATAGTAGGGACAGGGGAGAGAGAGCAGTACTTC
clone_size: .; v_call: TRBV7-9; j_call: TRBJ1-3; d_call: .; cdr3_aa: CASSAVGSTGMAGNTIYF; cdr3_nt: TGTGCCAGCAGCGCCGTTGGGTCCACAGGGATGGCTGGAAACACCATATATTTT
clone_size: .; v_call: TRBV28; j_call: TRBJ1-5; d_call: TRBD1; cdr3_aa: CASNTGAHNQPQHF; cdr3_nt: TGTGCCAGCAACACAGGGGCCCACAATCAGCCCCAGCATTTT
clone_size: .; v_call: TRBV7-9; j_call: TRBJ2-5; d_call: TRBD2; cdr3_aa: CASRLGGLAGELETQYF; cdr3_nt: TGTGCCAGCAGATTGGGGGGCCTAGCGGGAGAGCTGGAGACCCAGTACTTC
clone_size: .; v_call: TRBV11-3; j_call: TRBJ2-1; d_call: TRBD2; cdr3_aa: CASSLGVAGNFYNEQFF; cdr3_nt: TGTGCCAGCAGCTTAGGGGTAGCGGGAAATTTCTACAATGAGCAGTTCTTC
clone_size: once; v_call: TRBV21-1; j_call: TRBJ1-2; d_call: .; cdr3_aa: CASIQGGTAYYGYTF; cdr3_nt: TGTGCCAGCATCCAAGGAGGGACAGCTTACTATGGCTACACCTTC
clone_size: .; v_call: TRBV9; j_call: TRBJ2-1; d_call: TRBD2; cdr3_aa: CASSPVSGNNEQFF; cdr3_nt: TGTGCCAGCAGCCCTGTTAGCGGGAACAATGAGCAGTTCTTC
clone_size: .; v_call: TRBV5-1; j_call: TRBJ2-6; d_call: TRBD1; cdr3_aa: CASSRRGTGSSGANVLTF; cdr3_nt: TGCGCCAGCAGCCGGAGAGGGACAGGCAGCTCTGGGGCCAACGTCCTGACTTTC
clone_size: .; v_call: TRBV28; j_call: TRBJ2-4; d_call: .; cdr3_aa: CASSKQGLKEGKNIQYF; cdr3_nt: TGTGCCAGCAGCAAACAGGGACTAAAGGAGGGCAAAAACATTCAGTACTTC
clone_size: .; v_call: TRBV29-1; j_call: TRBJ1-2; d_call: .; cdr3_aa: CSVGGTYGYTF; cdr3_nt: TGCAGCGTTGGAGGGACCTATGGCTACACCTTC
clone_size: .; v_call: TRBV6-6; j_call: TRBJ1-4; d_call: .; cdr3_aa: CASSPTGGVGEKLFF; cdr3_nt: TGTGCCAGCAGTCCCACAGGAGGGGTTGGAGAAAAACTGTTTTTT
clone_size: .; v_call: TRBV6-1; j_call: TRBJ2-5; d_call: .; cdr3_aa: CASSEASGGWETQYF; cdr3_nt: TGTGCCAGCAGTGAAGCTTCTGGGGGATGGGAGACCCAGTACTTC
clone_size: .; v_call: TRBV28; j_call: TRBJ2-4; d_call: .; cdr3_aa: CASISYGQGLAKNIQYF; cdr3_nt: TGTGCCAGCATCTCTTATGGGCAGGGACTAGCCAAAAACATTCAGTACTTC